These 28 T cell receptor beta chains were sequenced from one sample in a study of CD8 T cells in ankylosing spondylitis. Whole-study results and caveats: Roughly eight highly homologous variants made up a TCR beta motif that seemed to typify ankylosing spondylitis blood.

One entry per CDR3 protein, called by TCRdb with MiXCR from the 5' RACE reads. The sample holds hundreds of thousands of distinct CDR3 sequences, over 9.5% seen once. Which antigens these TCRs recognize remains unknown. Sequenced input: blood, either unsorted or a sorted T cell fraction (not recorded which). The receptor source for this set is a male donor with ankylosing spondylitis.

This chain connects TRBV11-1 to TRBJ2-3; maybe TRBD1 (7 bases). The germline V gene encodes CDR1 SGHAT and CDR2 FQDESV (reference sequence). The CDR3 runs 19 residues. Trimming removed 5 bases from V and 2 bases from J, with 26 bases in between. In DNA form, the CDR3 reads TGTGCCAGCAGCCCATTGGCTTATGCGGGACAGAAACACACAGATACGCAGTATTTT. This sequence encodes CASSPLAYAGQKHTDTQYF.

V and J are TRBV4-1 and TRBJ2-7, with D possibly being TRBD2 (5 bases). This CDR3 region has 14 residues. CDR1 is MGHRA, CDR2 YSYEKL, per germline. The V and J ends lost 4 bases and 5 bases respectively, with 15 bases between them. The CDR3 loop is CASSRAGGYHEQYV. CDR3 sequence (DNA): TGCGCCAGCAGCCGCGCAGGCGGGTATCACGAGCAGTACGTC.

In DNA form, the CDR3 reads TGTGCCAGCAGCCAGACTAGCGGAACCAATGAGCAGTTCTTC. Translated: CASSQTSGTNEQFF. This rearrangement joins TRBV4-2 to TRBJ2-1, with 9 bases that match TRBD2. There are 14 residues in the CDR3. Germline values: CDR1 LGHNA, CDR2 YNFKEQ. Trimming at V came to 3 bases and at J to 6 bases, leaving 3 bases not matched to a gene.

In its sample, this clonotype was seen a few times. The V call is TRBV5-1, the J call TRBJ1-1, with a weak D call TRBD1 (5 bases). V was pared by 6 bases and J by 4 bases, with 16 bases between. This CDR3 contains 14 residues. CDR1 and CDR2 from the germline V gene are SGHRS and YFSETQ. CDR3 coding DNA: TGCGCCAGCAACAACGCCGGGGGAAGCACTGAAGCTTTCTTT. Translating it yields CASNNAGGSTEAFF.

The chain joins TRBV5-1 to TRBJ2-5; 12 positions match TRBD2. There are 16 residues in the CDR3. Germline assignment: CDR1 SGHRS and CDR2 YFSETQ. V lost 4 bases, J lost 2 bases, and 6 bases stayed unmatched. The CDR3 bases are TGCGCCAGCAGCATCGGGACTAGCGGGCCTCAAGAGACCCAGTACTTC. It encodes CASSIGTSGPQETQYF.

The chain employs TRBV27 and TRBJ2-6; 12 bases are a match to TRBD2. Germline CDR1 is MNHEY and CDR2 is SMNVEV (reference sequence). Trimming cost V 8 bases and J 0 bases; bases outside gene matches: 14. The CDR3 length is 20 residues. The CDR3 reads CASQKPGLAGMGSGANVLTF. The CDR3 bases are TGTGCCAGCCAAAAACCGGGACTAGCGGGCATGGGCTCTGGGGCCAACGTCCTGACTTTC.

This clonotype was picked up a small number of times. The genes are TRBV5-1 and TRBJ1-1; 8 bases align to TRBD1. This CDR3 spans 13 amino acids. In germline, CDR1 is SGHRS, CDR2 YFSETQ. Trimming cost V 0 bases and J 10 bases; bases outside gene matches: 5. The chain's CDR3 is CASSLGPGGSAFF. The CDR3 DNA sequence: TGCGCCAGCAGCTTGGGGCCAGGGGGCTCAGCTTTCTTT.

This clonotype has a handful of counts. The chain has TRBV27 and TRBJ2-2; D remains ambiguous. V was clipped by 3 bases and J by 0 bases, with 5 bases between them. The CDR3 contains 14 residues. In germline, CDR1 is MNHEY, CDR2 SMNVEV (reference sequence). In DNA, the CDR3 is TGTGCCAGCAGTTTCGGTCCGAACACCGGGGAGCTGTTTTTT. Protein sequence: CASSFGPNTGELFF.

DNA of the CDR3: TGTGCCACCAGCAGGGCGGAGTGGGGAACCGGGGAGCTGTTTTTT. Translation gives CATSRAEWGTGELFF. The chain is built from TRBV15 and TRBJ2-2; no clear D gene. The CDR3 contains 15 residues. Trimming shortened V by 3 bases and J by 5 bases, and 13 bases separated the two germline ends. Germline CDR1 and CDR2: LNHNV and YYDKDF (reference sequence).

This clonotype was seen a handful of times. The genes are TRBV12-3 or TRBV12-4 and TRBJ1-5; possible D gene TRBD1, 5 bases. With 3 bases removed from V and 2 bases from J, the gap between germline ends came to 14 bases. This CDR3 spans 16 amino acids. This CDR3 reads CASSLAGLVGNQPQHF. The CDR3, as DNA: TGTGCCAGCAGTTTGGCGGGGCTTGTTGGCAATCAGCCCCAGCATTTT.

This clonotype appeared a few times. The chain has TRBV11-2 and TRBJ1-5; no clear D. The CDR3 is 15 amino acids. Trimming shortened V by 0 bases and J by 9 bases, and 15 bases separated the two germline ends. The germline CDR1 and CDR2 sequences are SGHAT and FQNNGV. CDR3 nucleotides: TGTGCCAGCAGCTTAGAAGACTCCCAACTTTGGCCCCAGCATTTT. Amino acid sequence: CASSLEDSQLWPQHF.

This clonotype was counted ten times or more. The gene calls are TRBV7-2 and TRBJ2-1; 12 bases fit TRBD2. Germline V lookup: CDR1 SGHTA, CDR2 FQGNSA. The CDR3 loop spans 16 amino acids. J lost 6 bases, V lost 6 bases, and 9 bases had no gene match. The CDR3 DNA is TGTGCCAGCAGACAAGCTCTAGCGGGAGGGATCAATGAGCAGTTCTTC. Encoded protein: CASRQALAGGINEQFF.

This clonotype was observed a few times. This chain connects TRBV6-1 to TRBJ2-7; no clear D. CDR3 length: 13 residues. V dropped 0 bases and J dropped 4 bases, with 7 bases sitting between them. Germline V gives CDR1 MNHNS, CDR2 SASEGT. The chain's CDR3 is CASSEANGYEQYV. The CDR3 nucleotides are TGTGCCAGCAGTGAAGCAAATGGATACGAGCAGTACGTC.

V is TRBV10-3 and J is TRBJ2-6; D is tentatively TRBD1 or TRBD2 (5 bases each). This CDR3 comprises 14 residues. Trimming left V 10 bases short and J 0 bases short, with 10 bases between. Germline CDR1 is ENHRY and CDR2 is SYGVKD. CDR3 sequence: CATRDLSGANVLTF. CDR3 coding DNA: TGTGCCACCAGGGACCTCTCTGGGGCCAACGTCCTGACTTTC.

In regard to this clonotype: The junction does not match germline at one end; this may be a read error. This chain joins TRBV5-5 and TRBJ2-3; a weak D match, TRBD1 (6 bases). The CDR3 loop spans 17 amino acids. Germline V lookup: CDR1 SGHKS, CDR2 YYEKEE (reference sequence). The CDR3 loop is CASSLAWRIQGTDAQYF. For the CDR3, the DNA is TGTGCCAGCAGCTTGGCCTGGCGGATACAGGGAACAGATGCGCAGTATTTT.

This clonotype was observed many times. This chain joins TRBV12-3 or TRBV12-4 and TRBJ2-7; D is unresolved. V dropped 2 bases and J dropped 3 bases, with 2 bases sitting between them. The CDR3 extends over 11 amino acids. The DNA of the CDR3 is TGTGCCAGCAGTTTAAACTACGAGCAGTACTTC. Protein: CASSLNYEQYF.

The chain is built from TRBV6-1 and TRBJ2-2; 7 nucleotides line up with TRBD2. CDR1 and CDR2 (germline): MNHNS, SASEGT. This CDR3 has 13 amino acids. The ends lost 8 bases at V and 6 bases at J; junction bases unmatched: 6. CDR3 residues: CASRRESPGELFF. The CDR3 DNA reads TGTGCCAGCCGGCGGGAGAGTCCCGGGGAGCTGTTTTTT.

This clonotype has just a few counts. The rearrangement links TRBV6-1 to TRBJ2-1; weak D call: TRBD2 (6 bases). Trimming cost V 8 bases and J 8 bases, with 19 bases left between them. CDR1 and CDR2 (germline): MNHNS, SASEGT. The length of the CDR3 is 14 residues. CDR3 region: CASSPGLASYEQFF. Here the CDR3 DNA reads TGTGCCAGCTCGCCGGGGCTAGCGTCCTATGAGCAGTTCTTC.

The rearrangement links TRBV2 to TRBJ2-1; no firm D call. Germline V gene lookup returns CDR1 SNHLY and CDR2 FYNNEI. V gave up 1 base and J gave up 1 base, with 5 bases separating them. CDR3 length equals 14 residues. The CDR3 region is CASSEDQSYNEQFF. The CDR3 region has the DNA TGTGCCAGCAGTGAAGACCAGTCCTACAATGAGCAGTTCTTC.

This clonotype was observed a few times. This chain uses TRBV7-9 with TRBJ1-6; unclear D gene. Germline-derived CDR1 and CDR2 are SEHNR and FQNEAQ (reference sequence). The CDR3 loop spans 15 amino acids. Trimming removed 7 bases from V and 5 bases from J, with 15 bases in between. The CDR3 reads CASTQSMGNNSPLHF. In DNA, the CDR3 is TGTGCCAGCACTCAGTCCATGGGAAATAATTCACCCCTCCACTTT.

DNA of the CDR3: TGTGCCAGCAGCTTAGAAGTCGGACAGTGGAATGAGCAGTTCTTC. Encoded protein: CASSLEVGQWNEQFF. J is TRBJ2-1 and V is TRBV7-7; perhaps TRBD1 as D (6 bases). Germline V gene lookup returns CDR1 SSHAT and CDR2 FNYEAQ (reference sequence). V was pared by 1 base and J by 7 bases, with 14 bases between. The CDR3 contains 15 residues.

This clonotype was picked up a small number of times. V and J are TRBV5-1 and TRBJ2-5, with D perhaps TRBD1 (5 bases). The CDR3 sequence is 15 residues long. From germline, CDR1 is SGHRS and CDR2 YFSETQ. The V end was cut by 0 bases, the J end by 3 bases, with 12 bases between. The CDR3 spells CASSLVDRSKETQYF. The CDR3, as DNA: TGCGCCAGCAGCTTGGTAGACAGAAGTAAAGAGACCCAGTACTTC.

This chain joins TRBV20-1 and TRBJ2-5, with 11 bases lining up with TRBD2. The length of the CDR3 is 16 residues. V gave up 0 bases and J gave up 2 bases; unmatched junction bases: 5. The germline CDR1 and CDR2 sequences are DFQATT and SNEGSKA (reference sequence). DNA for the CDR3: TGCAGTGCTAGAGAAGTAGCGGGAGGGAGGCAAGAGACCCAGTACTTC. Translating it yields CSAREVAGGRQETQYF.

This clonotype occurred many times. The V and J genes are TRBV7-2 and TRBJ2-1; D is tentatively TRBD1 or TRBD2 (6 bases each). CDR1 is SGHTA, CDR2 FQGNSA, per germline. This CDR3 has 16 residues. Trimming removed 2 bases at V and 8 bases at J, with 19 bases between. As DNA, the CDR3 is TGTGCCAGCAGCTTACGGAATATTGAGGGGGGCGATGAGCAGTTCTTC. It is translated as CASSLRNIEGGDEQFF.

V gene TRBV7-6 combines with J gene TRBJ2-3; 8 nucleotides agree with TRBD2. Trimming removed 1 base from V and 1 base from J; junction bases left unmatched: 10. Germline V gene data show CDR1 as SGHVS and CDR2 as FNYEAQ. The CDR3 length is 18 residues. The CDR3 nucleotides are TGTGCCAGCAGCTTAGGGCGGGGGGACGCCGGGGGCACAGATACGCAGTATTTT. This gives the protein CASSLGRGDAGGTDTQYF.

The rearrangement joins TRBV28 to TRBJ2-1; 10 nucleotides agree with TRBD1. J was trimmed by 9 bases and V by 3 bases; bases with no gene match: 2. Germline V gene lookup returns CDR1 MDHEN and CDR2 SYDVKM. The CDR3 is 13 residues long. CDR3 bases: TGTGCCAGCAGTTTCGGGACAGGGGTTGAGCAGTTCTTC. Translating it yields CASSFGTGVEQFF.

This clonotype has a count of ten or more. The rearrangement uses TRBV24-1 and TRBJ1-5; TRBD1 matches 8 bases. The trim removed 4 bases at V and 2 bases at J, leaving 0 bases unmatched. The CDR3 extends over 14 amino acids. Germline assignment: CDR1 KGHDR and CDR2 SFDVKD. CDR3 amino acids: CATSETGGNQPQHF. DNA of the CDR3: TGTGCCACCAGTGAGACAGGGGGCAATCAGCCCCAGCATTTT.

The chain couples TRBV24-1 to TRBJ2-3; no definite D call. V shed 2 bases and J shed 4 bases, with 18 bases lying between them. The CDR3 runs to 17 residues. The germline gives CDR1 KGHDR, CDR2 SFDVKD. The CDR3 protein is CATSDSLGSAGADTQYF. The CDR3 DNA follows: TGTGCCACCAGTGATTCTTTGGGCTCCGCCGGCGCAGATACGCAGTATTTT.